This T cell receptor beta chain was captured in a study of T-cell memory formation after mild COVID-19. Study-level findings and limits: Later expanders leaned CD4+, whereas clones that contracted between day 15 and 85 were balanced CD4/CD8.

This clonotype showed up just a few times. Its antigen is currently unknown. TCRdb re-derived calls from the 5' RACE reads in MiXCR, one entry per CDR3 protein. Among almost 550,000 distinct CDR3 sequences listed, approximately 20% were seen once. The CDR3 is made up of 14 amino acids. Germline V CDR1 and CDR2: SGDLS, YYNGEE. V lost 0 bases and J 6 bases, leaving 12 bases between the germline ends. The sequenced sample was PBMCs or a T cell subset sorted from them (not recorded which). The TCR sequence derives from an adult woman who had mild COVID-19 (a few samples of this study predate the infection). Cell type and time point are not known. The gene calls are TRBV9 and TRBJ1-1; TRBD1 is a possible D gene (6 bases). Here the CDR3 reads CASSVEARGSEAFF. The CDR3 DNA reads as TGTGCCAGCAGCGTAGAAGCCAGGGGATCTGAAGCTTTCTTT.